This T cell receptor beta chain was identified during a study of cytomegalovirus exposure and HLA in healthy donors. Trimming pared 0 bases from V and 8 bases from J, leaving 13 bases between. The CDR3 is made up of 14 amino acids. CDR1 is MGHRA, CDR2 YSYEKL, per germline. This clone was observed a single time. The antigen remains unidentified. In the PCR, 60 Vbeta and 13 Jbeta primers were used. TCRdb keeps only in-frame clones here, not all; method: immunoSEQ multiplex PCR. The sample consists of 200,000 to 250,000 clones, approximately 78% of them appearing once. Notes on the study in general: The HLA-A and HLA-B alleles of most subjects were reportedly predicted accurately from TCR beta sequences. More clonal expansion characterized HLA-associated TCR beta chains than equally common others in a later analysis.

Sequencing used PBMCs. This TCR came from a woman aged 40 to 49 in good health and CMV-seronegative. J is TRBJ1-2 and V is TRBV4-1, with a tentative D call TRBD1 (6 bases). The chain's CDR3 is CASSQEQGLWGYTF. The CDR3 DNA follows: TGCGCCAGCAGCCAAGAACAGGGTTTGTGGGGCTACACCTTC.